The present T cell receptor (beta chain) was sequenced within a study of shared clonotypes between healthy human individuals. The study, taken as a whole, reports: Clonotypes shared by all four donors outscored non-shared clonotypes in generation probability.

Comments on this clone: What it recognizes is unknown.

The germline V gene has CDR1 SGHRS and CDR2 YFSETQ. Losses at the gene ends were 0 bases for V and 6 bases for J; bases not matched to a gene: 14. The CDR3 runs 19 residues. The data were produced by immunoSEQ multiplex PCR, yet TCRdb's version contains in-frame clones alone and is incomplete. This sample yields hundreds of thousands of clones, of which around 72% are seen a single time; approximately 1.8% belongs to the top ten. This TCR was recovered from a woman aged 25 to 39 in good health. The rearrangement uses TRBV5-1 and TRBJ2-7, with 14 bases aligning to TRBD2. What was sequenced was memory CD4+ T cells sorted from blood. Documented subset: CD45RA-negative fraction. The CDR3 nucleotides read TGCGCCAGCAGCTTGGGCCGCCACACCGGGACTAGCGGGAGCCCCGAGCAGTACTTC. This translates into CASSLGRHTGTSGSPEQYF. The whole variable domain, remainder taken from reference TRBV5-1 and TRBJ2-7, is KAGVTQTPRYLIKTRGQQVTLSCSPISGHRSVSWYQQTPGQGLQFLFEYFSETQRNKGNFPGRFSGRQFSNSRSEMNVSTLELGDSALYLCASSLGRHTGTSGSPEQYFGPGTRLTVT.